The 7 T cell receptor beta chains below come from one sample, sequenced in a study of T cell therapy after organ transplantation. For these receptors, no antigen is known. The assay was immunoSEQ multiplex PCR, and TCRdb's table has in-frame clones only and misses some. The table includes 40,000 to 60,000 clones, around 93% detected once. Source: CD8+ T cells from blood, taken before autologous CMV-specific T cell therapy. The receptor set was obtained from a human patient who had received a solid organ transplant and had CMV disease.

The V call is TRBV10-1, the J call TRBJ1-2, with a possible D match to TRBD1 (6 bases). Germline lookup yields CDR1 WNHNN and CDR2 SYGVQD (reference sequence). V was cut by 1 base and J by 2 bases, with 23 bases left in between. The CDR3 is 19 amino acids. Written as DNA, the CDR3 is TGCGCCAGCAGTGAGTACGCGACAGGAGACAACTATCTGAACTATGGCTACACCTTC. This encodes CASSEYATGDNYLNYGYTF.

This chain uses TRBV5-6 with TRBJ1-1; D is uncertain. The CDR3 spans 13 residues. CDR1 and CDR2 from the germline V gene are SGHDT and YYEEEE. Deletions cut 7 bases from V and 0 bases from J, with 10 bases between. The CDR3 region has the DNA TGTGCCAGCGGGAACTGGCTGAACACTGAAGCTTTCTTT. Residues: CASGNWLNTEAFF. Based on the CDR3 plus reference TRBV5-6 and TRBJ1-1, the full variable domain is DAGVTQSPTHLIKTRGQQVTLRCSPKSGHDTVSWYQQALGQGPQFIFQYYEEEERQRGNFPDRFSGHQFPNYSSELNVNALLLGDSALYLCASGNWLNTEAFFGQGTRLTVV.

V usage is TRBV10-3 and J usage is TRBJ2-5; TRBD1 matches 8 bases. The CDR3 totals 15 residues. The germline CDR1 and CDR2 sequences are ENHRY and SYGVKD. J was trimmed by 1 base and V by 5 bases; bases with no gene match: 6. CDR3 loop: CAISIGQGLQETQYF. In nucleotides, the CDR3 is TGTGCCATCAGTATAGGACAGGGCCTCCAAGAGACCCAGTACTTC.

The chain uses TRBV15 and TRBJ1-1, with TRBD1 as a possible D gene (6 bases). This CDR3 is 13 amino acids long. Germline lookup yields CDR1 LNHNV and CDR2 YYDKDF (reference sequence). V was clipped by 6 bases and J by 1 base, with 9 bases between them. CDR3 DNA sequence: TGTGCCACCAGAGGGGGGGCGAACACTGAAGCTTTCTTT. Amino acids: CATRGGANTEAFF.

This chain connects TRBV7-9 to TRBJ2-2, with D perhaps matching TRBD1 (6 bases). The CDR3 sequence is 17 residues long. From germline, CDR1 is SEHNR and CDR2 FQNEAQ (reference sequence). V dropped 1 base and J dropped 6 bases, with 18 bases sitting between them. The CDR3 DNA reads as TGTGCCAGCAGCTTAGTCGGTCGGGACACGGTTGCCGGGGAGCTGTTTTTT. As protein: CASSLVGRDTVAGELFF.

The CDR3 loop reads CASSEGLAGNNEQFF. The CDR3 DNA is TGTGCCAGCAGTGAGGGACTAGCGGGGAACAATGAGCAGTTCTTC. This rearrangement joins TRBV6-4 to TRBJ2-1; 13 nucleotides line up with TRBD2. Trimming took 3 bases from V and 5 from J; bases not matched to a gene: 1. CDR1 is MRHNA, CDR2 SNTAGT, per germline. The CDR3 is made up of 15 amino acids.

V is TRBV27 and J is TRBJ1-2, with 12 bases that match TRBD1. This CDR3 is 15 amino acids long. Germline assignment: CDR1 MNHEY and CDR2 SMNVEV (reference sequence). V gave up 6 bases and J gave up 6 bases; unmatched junction bases: 8. CDR3 residues: CASSLPGQGADGYTF. The CDR3 DNA sequence: TGTGCCAGCAGCCTCCCGGGACAGGGGGCGGATGGCTACACCTTC.